This paragraph reports one T cell receptor (beta chain). As yet, its antigen is unknown. The CDR3 has 15 amino acids. With V trimmed by 5 bases and J by 3 bases, 7 bases remained unmatched. The germline CDR1 and CDR2 sequences are MGHRA and YSYEKL. MiXCR, applied by TCRdb to the reads, yields one record per CDR3 protein. The sample yields around 900,000 distinct CDR3 sequences, about a third seen once. This sample was taken from a study of T cell repertoires in cytomegalovirus infection. At the level of the study: CMV epitopes used comprised recently identified HLA-C-restricted ones and well-studied HLA-B-restricted ones.

The origin of this receptor is a human donor in good health (CMV status not recorded). Some clones in this sample may be carry-over from other donors' samples. The starting material was cultured CD8+ T cells from PBMCs, obtained from culture after CMV antigen stimulation. The J gene is TRBJ2-1, the V gene TRBV4-1; 7 bases agree with TRBD2. Written as DNA, the CDR3 is TGCGCCAGCAGCGGAGGGAGGGGTGGCTACAATGAGCAGTTCTTC. Translated, it gives CASSGGRGGYNEQFF.